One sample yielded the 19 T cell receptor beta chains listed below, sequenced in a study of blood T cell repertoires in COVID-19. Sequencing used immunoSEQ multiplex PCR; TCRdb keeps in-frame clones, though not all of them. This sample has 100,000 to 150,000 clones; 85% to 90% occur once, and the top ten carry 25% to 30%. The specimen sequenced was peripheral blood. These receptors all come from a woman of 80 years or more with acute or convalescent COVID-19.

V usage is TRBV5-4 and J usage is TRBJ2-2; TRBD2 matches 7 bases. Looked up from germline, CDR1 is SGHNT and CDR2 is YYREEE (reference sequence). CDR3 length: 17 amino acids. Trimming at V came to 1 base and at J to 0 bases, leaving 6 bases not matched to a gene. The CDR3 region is CASSLRRGTANTGELFF. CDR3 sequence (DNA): TGTGCCAGCAGCTTGAGGCGGGGGACTGCGAACACCGGGGAGCTGTTTTTT.

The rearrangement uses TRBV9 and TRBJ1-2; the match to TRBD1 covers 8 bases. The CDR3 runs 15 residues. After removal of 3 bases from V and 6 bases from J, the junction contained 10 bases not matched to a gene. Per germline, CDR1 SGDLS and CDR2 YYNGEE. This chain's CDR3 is CASSASPQGENGYTF. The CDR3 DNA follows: TGTGCCAGCAGCGCCAGTCCACAGGGGGAGAATGGCTACACCTTC.

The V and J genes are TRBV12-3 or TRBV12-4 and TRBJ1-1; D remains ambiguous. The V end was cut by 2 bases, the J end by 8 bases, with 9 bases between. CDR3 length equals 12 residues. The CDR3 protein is CASSLRRREAFF. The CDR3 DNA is TGTGCCAGCAGTTTACGCAGGCGCGAAGCTTTCTTT.

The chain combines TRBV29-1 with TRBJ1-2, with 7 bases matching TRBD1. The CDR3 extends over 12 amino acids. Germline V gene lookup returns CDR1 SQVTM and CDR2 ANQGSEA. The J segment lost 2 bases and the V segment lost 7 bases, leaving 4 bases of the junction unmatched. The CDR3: CSGGQSNYGYTF. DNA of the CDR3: TGCAGCGGGGGACAGTCGAACTATGGCTACACCTTC.

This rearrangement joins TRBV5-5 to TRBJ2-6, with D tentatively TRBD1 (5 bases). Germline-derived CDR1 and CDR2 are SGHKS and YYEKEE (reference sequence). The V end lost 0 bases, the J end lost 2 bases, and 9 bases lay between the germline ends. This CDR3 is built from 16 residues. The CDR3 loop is CASSLDIGAGANVLTF. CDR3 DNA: TGTGCCAGCAGCTTGGATATAGGGGCTGGGGCCAACGTCCTGACTTTC.

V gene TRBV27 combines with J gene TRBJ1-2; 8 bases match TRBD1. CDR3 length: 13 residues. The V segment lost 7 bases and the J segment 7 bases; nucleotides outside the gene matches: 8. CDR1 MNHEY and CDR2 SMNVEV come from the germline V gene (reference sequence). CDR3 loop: CASMGTGIFGYTF. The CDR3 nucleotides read TGTGCCAGCATGGGGACAGGAATTTTTGGCTACACCTTC.

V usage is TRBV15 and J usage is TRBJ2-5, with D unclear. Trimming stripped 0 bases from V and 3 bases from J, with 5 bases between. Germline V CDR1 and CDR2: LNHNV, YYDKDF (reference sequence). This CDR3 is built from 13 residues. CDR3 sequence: CATSRDLEETQYF. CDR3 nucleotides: TGTGCCACCAGCAGAGATCTCGAAGAGACCCAGTACTTC.

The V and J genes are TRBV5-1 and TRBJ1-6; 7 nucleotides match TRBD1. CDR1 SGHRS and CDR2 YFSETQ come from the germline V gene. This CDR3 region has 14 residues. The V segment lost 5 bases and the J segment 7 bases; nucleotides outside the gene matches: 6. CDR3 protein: CASSPGTVNSPLHF. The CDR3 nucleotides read TGCGCCAGCAGTCCCGGGACAGTCAATTCACCCCTCCACTTT.

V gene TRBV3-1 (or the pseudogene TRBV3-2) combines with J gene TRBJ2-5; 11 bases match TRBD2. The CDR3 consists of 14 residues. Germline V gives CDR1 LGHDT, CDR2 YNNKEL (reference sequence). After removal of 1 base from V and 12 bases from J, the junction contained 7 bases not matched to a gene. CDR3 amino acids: CASSQVIAGGDEYF. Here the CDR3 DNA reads TGTGCCAGCAGCCAAGTAATAGCGGGGGGGGACGAGTACTTC.

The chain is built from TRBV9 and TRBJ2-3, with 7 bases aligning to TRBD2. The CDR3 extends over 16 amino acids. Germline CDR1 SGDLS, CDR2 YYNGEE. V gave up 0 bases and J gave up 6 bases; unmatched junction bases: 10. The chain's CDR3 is CASSVGPSGFGDTQYF. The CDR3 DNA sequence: TGTGCCAGCAGCGTAGGCCCTAGCGGCTTCGGGGATACGCAGTATTTT.

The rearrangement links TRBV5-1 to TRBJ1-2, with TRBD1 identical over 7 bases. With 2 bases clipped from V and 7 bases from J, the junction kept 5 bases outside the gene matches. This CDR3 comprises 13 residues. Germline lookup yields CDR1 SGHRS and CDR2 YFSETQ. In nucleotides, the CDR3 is TGCGCCAGCAGCTTTGGGACAGTTTCTGGCTACACCTTC. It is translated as CASSFGTVSGYTF.

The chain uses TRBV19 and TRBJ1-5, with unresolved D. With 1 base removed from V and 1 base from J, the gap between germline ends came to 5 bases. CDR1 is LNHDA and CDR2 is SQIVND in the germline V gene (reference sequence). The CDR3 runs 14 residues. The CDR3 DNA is TGTGCCAGTAGTATAGGGCACAGCAATCAGCCCCAGCATTTT. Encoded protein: CASSIGHSNQPQHF.

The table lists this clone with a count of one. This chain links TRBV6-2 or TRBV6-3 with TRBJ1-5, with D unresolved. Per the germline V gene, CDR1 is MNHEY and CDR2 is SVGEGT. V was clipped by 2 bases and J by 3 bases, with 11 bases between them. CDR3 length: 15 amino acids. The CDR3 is CASSYGGSLNQPQHF. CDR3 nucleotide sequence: TGTGCCAGCAGTTACGGAGGGTCACTCAATCAGCCCCAGCATTTT.

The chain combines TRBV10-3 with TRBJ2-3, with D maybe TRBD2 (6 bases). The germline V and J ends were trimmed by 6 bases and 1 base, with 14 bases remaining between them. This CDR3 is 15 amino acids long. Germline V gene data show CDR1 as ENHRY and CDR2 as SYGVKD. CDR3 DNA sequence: TGTGCCATCAGGACCTTCGGCGGGGGCACAGATACGCAGTATTTT. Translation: CAIRTFGGGTDTQYF.

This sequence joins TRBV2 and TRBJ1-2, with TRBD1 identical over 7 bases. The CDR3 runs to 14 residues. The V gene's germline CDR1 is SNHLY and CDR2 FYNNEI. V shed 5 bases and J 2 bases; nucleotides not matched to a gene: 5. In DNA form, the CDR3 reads TGTGCCAGCAGTTCACAGGGGTGGAACTATGGCTACACCTTC. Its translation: CASSSQGWNYGYTF.

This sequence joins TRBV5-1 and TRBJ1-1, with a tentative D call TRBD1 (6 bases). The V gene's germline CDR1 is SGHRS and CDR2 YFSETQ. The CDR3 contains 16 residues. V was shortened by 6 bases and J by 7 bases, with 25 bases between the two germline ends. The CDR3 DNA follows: TGCGCCAGCAAGGTATCAGTTGGGGCGGGGGGCCTTGAAGCTTTCTTT. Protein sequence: CASKVSVGAGGLEAFF.

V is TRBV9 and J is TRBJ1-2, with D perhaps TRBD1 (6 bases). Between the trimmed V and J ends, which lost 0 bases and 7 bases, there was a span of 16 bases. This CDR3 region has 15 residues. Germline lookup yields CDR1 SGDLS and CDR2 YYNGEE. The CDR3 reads CASSVDWAGEGGYTF. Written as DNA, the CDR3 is TGTGCCAGCAGCGTAGATTGGGCAGGGGAAGGTGGCTACACCTTC.

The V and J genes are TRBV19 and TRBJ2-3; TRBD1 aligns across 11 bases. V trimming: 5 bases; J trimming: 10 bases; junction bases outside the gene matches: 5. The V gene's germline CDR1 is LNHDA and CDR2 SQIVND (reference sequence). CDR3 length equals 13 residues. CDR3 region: CASSSGQGVSQYF. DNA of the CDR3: TGTGCCAGTAGTTCGGGACAGGGGGTTTCGCAGTATTTT.

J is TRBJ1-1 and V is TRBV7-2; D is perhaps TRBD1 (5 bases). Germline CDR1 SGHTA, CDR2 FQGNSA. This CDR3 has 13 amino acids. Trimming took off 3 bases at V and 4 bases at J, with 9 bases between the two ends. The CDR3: CASSFGRATEAFF. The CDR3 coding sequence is TGTGCCAGCAGCTTTGGCAGGGCCACTGAAGCTTTCTTT. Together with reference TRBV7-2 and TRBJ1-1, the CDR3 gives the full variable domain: GAGVSQSPSNKVTEKGKDVELRCDPISGHTALYWYRQSLGQGLEFLIYFQGNSAPDKSGLPSDRFSAERTGGSVSTLTIQRTQQEDSAVYLCASSFGRATEAFFGQGTRLTVV.